This T cell receptor (beta chain) was sequenced for a study of cytomegalovirus exposure and HLA in healthy donors. Overall study findings and caveats: There were some public TCRs occurring in many donors, but most TCR sequences were rare.

This clone was detected only once. Its target is not known. The PCR employed 60 Vbeta primers together with 13 Jbeta primers. The protocol was immunoSEQ multiplex PCR, while the TCRdb copy is restricted to in-frame clones and leaves out a portion. The sample has 150,000 to 200,000 clones, about three quarters seen once; the top ten hold 4.5% to 6%. Losses at the gene ends were 9 bases for V and 3 bases for J; bases not matched to a gene: 1. The CDR3 spans 12 residues. Germline CDR1 reads ENHRY; CDR2 reads SYGVKD. The origin of this receptor is a man aged 40-49 years in good health and CMV-seronegative. The chain recombines TRBV10-3 with TRBJ2-3; 9 bases agree with TRBD2. Sequenced: PBMCs. CDR3 amino acids: CAMTSGTDTQYF. The CDR3 DNA follows: TGTGCCATGACTAGCGGTACAGATACGCAGTATTTT.